One and the same sample provided the 23 T cell receptor beta chains below, sequenced in a study of cytomegalovirus exposure and HLA in healthy donors. The PCR made use of 60 Vbeta and 13 Jbeta primers. TCRdb's table, derived via immunoSEQ multiplex PCR, lists solely in-frame clones and lacks some. The table shows around 130,000 clones, with 70% to 80% occurring only once. Sequenced input: PBMCs. The source is a man aged 50-60 years in good health and CMV-seronegative.

J is TRBJ2-2 and V is TRBV7-3; 8 bases agree with TRBD2. The germline V gene has CDR1 SGHTA and CDR2 FQGTGA. V gave up 8 bases and J gave up 1 base; unmatched junction bases: 3. This CDR3 has 14 residues. CDR3 in DNA: TGTGCCAGCCGGCTAGCGGGGAACACCGGGGAGCTGTTTTTT. Protein sequence: CASRLAGNTGELFF.

V and J are TRBV19 and TRBJ1-5; 7 bases agree with TRBD1. There are 13 residues in the CDR3. Germline-derived CDR1 and CDR2 are LNHDA and SQIVND (reference sequence). With V trimmed by 9 bases and J by 3 bases, 5 bases remained unmatched. The CDR3 sequence: CASRDRHNQPQHF. The DNA for the CDR3 is TGTGCCAGCCGGGACAGACACAATCAGCCCCAGCATTTT.

CDR3 nucleotides: TGTGCCACCAGCGCCAGGGGCGACACCGGGGAGCTGTTTTTT. This gives the protein CATSARGDTGELFF. The gene calls are TRBV15 and TRBJ2-2, with D maybe TRBD1 (6 bases). Trimming took 5 bases from V and 3 from J, leaving 10 bases between them. Germline V gene sequence: CDR1 LNHNV, CDR2 YYDKDF (reference sequence). This CDR3 has 14 amino acids.

The sample holds a few counts of this clone. This chain joins TRBV6-1 and TRBJ1-5; D is possibly TRBD1 (5 bases). This CDR3 is 12 amino acids long. Trimming shortened V by 3 bases and J by 9 bases, and 9 bases separated the two germline ends. The V gene's germline CDR1 is MNHNS and CDR2 SASEGT. CDR3 sequence (DNA): TGTGCCAGCAGTGATGGGGCCCGGCCCCAGCATTTT. It encodes CASSDGARPQHF.

This clone has more than one count but fewer than ten. The chain recombines TRBV28 with TRBJ1-3, with a weak D call TRBD1 (6 bases). Germline lookup yields CDR1 MDHEN and CDR2 SYDVKM. The CDR3 is 15 residues long. Trimming shortened V by 5 bases and J by 0 bases, and 11 bases separated the two germline ends. The chain's CDR3 is CASSIGGASGNTIYF. CDR3 bases: TGTGCCAGCAGTATAGGGGGAGCCTCTGGAAACACCATATATTTT.

The V gene is TRBV2, the J gene TRBJ1-2, with a weak D call TRBD1 (6 bases). The ends were cut back, 5 bases at V and 7 bases at J, with 14 bases in the middle. Germline V CDR1 and CDR2: SNHLY, FYNNEI. This CDR3 contains 13 residues. The CDR3 loop is CASSSRDKFGYTF. The CDR3 bases are TGTGCCAGCAGTTCCCGGGACAAATTTGGCTACACCTTC.

The chain combines TRBV7-6 with TRBJ2-3; 8 bases are a match to TRBD2. Trimming cost V 6 bases and J 4 bases; bases outside gene matches: 9. This CDR3 has 15 amino acids. Germline V lookup: CDR1 SGHVS, CDR2 FNYEAQ. In nucleotides, the CDR3 is TGTGCCAGCAGGCCCCCGGGGACTAGGGCAGATACGCAGTATTTT. Residues: CASRPPGTRADTQYF. Complete variable domain (other parts from reference TRBV7-6 and TRBJ2-3): GAGVSQSPRYKVTKRGQDVALRCDPISGHVSLYWYRQALGQGPEFLTYFNYEAQQDKSGLPNDRFSAERPEGSISTLTIQRTEQRDSAMYRCASRPPGTRADTQYFGPGTRLTVL.

The sample holds many counts of this clone. The junction departs from germline at one end; a sequencing error may be responsible. The chain employs TRBV30 and TRBJ2-5; 7 bases are a match to TRBD2. In germline, CDR1 is GTSNPN, CDR2 SVGIG (reference sequence). CDR3 size: 12 residues. The CDR3 loop reads CAGRGSQETQYF. CDR3 nucleotides: TGTGCCGGGAGGGGCAGCCAAGAGACCCAGTACTTC.

This clone was found a few times. This chain connects TRBV6-6 to TRBJ2-5; D perhaps matches TRBD1 (6 bases). Per the germline V gene, CDR1 is MNHNY and CDR2 is SVGAGI (reference sequence). V shed 6 bases and J shed 2 bases, with 10 bases lying between them. The CDR3 has 13 amino acids. CDR3 residues: CASRFGQQETQYF. The CDR3 bases are TGTGCCAGCAGATTCGGACAGCAAGAGACCCAGTACTTC.

J is TRBJ1-1 and V is TRBV14; D is unclear. Germline lookup yields CDR1 SGHDN and CDR2 FVKESK. There are 14 residues in the CDR3. Trimming stripped 4 bases from V and 3 bases from J, with 12 bases between. CDR3 coding DNA: TGTGCCAGCAGCCCCCGTCTGAGGGACACTGAAGCTTTCTTT. Amino acid sequence: CASSPRLRDTEAFF.

The chain carries TRBV28 and TRBJ1-1, with TRBD1 matching over 7 bases. The ends lost 3 bases at V and 4 bases at J; junction bases unmatched: 8. Germline lookup yields CDR1 MDHEN and CDR2 SYDVKM. This CDR3 contains 15 residues. DNA for the CDR3: TGTGCCAGCAGTTTGGAGGGGGCTGTCGGCACTGAAGCTTTCTTT. It translates to CASSLEGAVGTEAFF.

This rearrangement joins TRBV19 to TRBJ2-7; D ambiguous. The V end lost 5 bases, the J end lost 1 base, and 12 bases lay between the germline ends. CDR1 and CDR2 from the germline V gene are LNHDA and SQIVND (reference sequence). The CDR3 covers 14 residues. Here the CDR3 reads CASSFSTRSYEQYF. CDR3 coding DNA: TGTGCCAGTAGTTTTTCGACACGATCCTACGAGCAGTACTTC.

V and J are TRBV15 and TRBJ2-1, with 8 nucleotides matching TRBD2. CDR3 length: 14 amino acids. Germline loops: CDR1 LNHNV, CDR2 YYDKDF (reference sequence). V shed 1 base, J shed 6 bases, and the junction held 2 bases outside the gene matches. For the CDR3, the DNA is TGTGCCACCAGCAGAGGGACTAGCCCCAATGAGCAGTTCTTC. This codes for CATSRGTSPNEQFF.

V is TRBV4-1 and J is TRBJ1-1, with 7 bases identical to TRBD1. J gave up 4 bases and V 0 bases, and 5 bases lay outside the gene matches. CDR3 length: 15 residues. The germline V gene encodes CDR1 MGHRA and CDR2 YSYEKL. The CDR3 DNA sequence: TGCGCCAGCAGCCAAGATCCTAACAGGGGCACTGAAGCTTTCTTT. It yields the protein CASSQDPNRGTEAFF.

Details on this clone: Other DNA sequences in the sample encode the same CDR3. This chain links TRBV6-5 with TRBJ1-1; tentative D call: TRBD1 (5 bases). Trimming removed 3 bases from V and 3 bases from J, with 11 bases in between. The germline CDR1 and CDR2 sequences are MNHEY and SVGAGI. This CDR3 has 14 amino acids. The CDR3 region is CASSYGGVDTEAFF. CDR3 sequence (DNA): TGTGCCAGCAGTTATGGAGGGGTAGACACTGAAGCTTTCTTT.

The chain is built from TRBV19 and TRBJ2-1, with TRBD1 identical over 11 bases. V lost 9 bases, J lost 9 bases, and 10 bases stayed unmatched. Germline V CDR1 and CDR2: LNHDA, SQIVND (reference sequence). The CDR3 contains 14 residues. As DNA, the CDR3 is TGTGCCAGCCGTCGGACAGGGGGCAAGGTTGAGCAGTTCTTC. Amino acid sequence: CASRRTGGKVEQFF.

The V call is TRBV5-8, the J call TRBJ2-7; TRBD2 matches 7 bases. CDR1 is SGHTS and CDR2 is YDEGEE in the germline V gene. Losses at the gene ends were 1 base for V and 2 bases for J; bases not matched to a gene: 0. The CDR3 is 13 amino acids. CDR3 sequence reads: CASSLSGTYEQYF. In DNA form, the CDR3 reads TGTGCCAGCAGCTTGAGCGGGACCTACGAGCAGTACTTC.

The sample holds a few counts of this clone. The junction departs from germline at one end; a sequencing error may be responsible. The V and J genes are TRBV7-9 and TRBJ1-1, with D possibly TRBD1 on 6 matching bases. Per germline, CDR1 SEHNR and CDR2 FQNEAQ (reference sequence). This CDR3 spans 15 amino acids. Written as DNA, the CDR3 is TGTTCCAGCAGCTTCCGGCAGGGGACGAACACTGAAGCTTTCTTT. This codes for CSSSFRQGTNTEAFF.

The V gene is TRBV27, the J gene TRBJ2-5, with 7 bases fitting TRBD2. The CDR3 covers 17 residues. J lost 5 bases, V lost 5 bases, and 17 bases had no gene match. CDR1 and CDR2 from the germline V gene are MNHEY and SMNVEV (reference sequence). CDR3 amino acids: CASSGRSTSDLGETQYF. The CDR3 DNA reads as TGTGCCAGCAGTGGAAGGAGCACTAGCGACCTTGGGGAGACCCAGTACTTC.

The chain couples TRBV11-1 to TRBJ1-2, with 9 nucleotides matching TRBD1. V lost 2 bases, J lost 6 bases, and 10 bases stayed unmatched. The CDR3 sequence is 16 residues long. CDR1 is SGHAT and CDR2 is FQDESV in the germline V gene (reference sequence). The DNA for the CDR3 is TGTGCCAGCAGCTTAAGATTCCCGGGACAGGGAGATGGCTACACCTTC. Amino acid sequence: CASSLRFPGQGDGYTF.

J is TRBJ2-2 and V is TRBV4-2, with TRBD2 matching 8 bases. Germline trimming cut 1 base from V and 4 bases from J; bases unmatched to any gene: 5. This CDR3 is 16 amino acids long. Germline CDR1 reads LGHNA; CDR2 reads YNFKEQ. This CDR3 reads CASSQAGGPRTGELFF. The CDR3 region has the DNA TGTGCCAGCAGCCAAGCGGGAGGGCCTCGCACCGGGGAGCTGTTTTTT.

This clone is medium-sized (0.01 to 0.1%) by share. The chain carries TRBV2 and TRBJ2-5, with D tentatively TRBD1 (6 bases). The CDR3 consists of 15 residues. Looked up from germline, CDR1 is SNHLY and CDR2 is FYNNEI. The V and J ends lost 4 bases and 4 bases respectively, with 16 bases between them. CDR3 bases: TGTGCCAGCAGTGTGGTGGGCAGCAGGGGAGAGACCCAGTACTTC. Encoded protein: CASSVVGSRGETQYF.

The chain has TRBV10-2 and TRBJ2-7; 10 positions match TRBD1. The CDR3 runs 13 residues. Germline V gene lookup returns CDR1 WSHSY and CDR2 SAAADI. V lost 5 bases and J lost 5; bases outside the gene matches: 3. The CDR3 coding sequence is TGCGCCAGCAGTCTGGACAGGGGGGACGAGCAGTACTTC. Its protein product is CASSLDRGDEQYF.